A single sample is the source of the 17 T cell receptor beta chains below, sequenced in a study of Ad26.COV2.S vaccination and SARS-CoV-2 variants (dated by TCRdb to about 2021). The sample's treatment or condition label is to be understood as: some 19 received Ad26.COV2.S at low or high dose, single or two shots; 5 received placebo; per-sample allocation not given. For vaccine and placebo recipients, the sequenced repertoires came from samples collected on day 63 after the first injection. Library construction relied on the immunoSEQ multiplex PCR assay. The source is immuneACCESS, and TCRdb retained only in-frame sequences with V and J called. Part of the clones is not carried over; for the studies checked, unresolved V genes explain less than half of this, and the remainder is unexplained. Across this sample there are some 320,000 clones, with 70% to 90% seen only once. The top ten clones comprise approximately 2.1% of the sample.

This material consisted of peripheral blood, taken in a trial of Ad26.COV2.S vaccine versus placebo. Receptors were obtained from a person aged 18 to 65 who received the Ad26.COV2.S COVID-19 vaccine or a placebo.

This clone has a handful of counts. This sample includes further DNA sequences coding for the same CDR3. The chain recombines TRBV5-6 with TRBJ1-1, with D possibly TRBD1 on 6 matching bases. The germline V gene encodes CDR1 SGHDT and CDR2 YYEEEE. The length of the CDR3 is 14 residues. The ends were cut back, 4 bases at V and 3 bases at J, with 13 bases in the middle. The CDR3 DNA reads as TGTGCCAGCAGCGCCCAGGGGAGGGACACTGAAGCTTTCTTT. This sequence encodes CASSAQGRDTEAFF.

J is TRBJ2-5 and V is TRBV11-2; 8 bases align to TRBD2. Germline loops: CDR1 SGHAT, CDR2 FQNNGV. This CDR3 comprises 16 residues. V trimming: 5 bases; J trimming: 4 bases; junction bases outside the gene matches: 12. The CDR3 sequence: CASSPNLAGGGETQYF. CDR3 DNA sequence: TGTGCCAGCAGCCCCAATTTGGCGGGGGGTGGAGAGACCCAGTACTTC. Drawing the rest from reference TRBV11-2 and TRBJ2-5, the complete variable domain is EAGVAQSPRYKIIEKRQSVAFWCNPISGHATLYWYQQILGQGPKLLIQFQNNGVVDDSQLPKDRFSAERLKGVDSTLKIQPAKLEDSAVYLCASSPNLAGGGETQYFGPGTRLLVL.

Only one count was recorded for this clone. The chain is built from TRBV7-9 and TRBJ1-3; 8 bases fit TRBD1. CDR3 length: 17 residues. CDR1 and CDR2 from the germline V gene are SEHNR and FQNEAQ (reference sequence). Trimming at V came to 5 bases and at J to 0 bases, leaving 9 bases not matched to a gene. In DNA, the CDR3 is TGTGCCAGCAGCAAAGGGGGACAGGCCCTCTCTGGAAACACCATATATTTT. Amino acid sequence: CASSKGGQALSGNTIYF. The whole variable domain, remainder taken from reference TRBV7-9 and TRBJ1-3, is DTGVSQNPRHKITKRGQNVTFRCDPISEHNRLYWYRQTLGQGPEFLTYFQNEAQLEKSRLLSDRFSAERPKGSFSTLEIQRTEQGDSAMYLCASSKGGQALSGNTIYFGEGSWLTVV.

This clone was seen once. The chain recombines TRBV5-1 with TRBJ1-5; D is unclear. This CDR3 contains 16 residues. Looked up from germline, CDR1 is SGHRS and CDR2 is YFSETQ. V shed 4 bases and J shed 5 bases, with 19 bases lying between them. The CDR3 nucleotides are TGCGCCAGCAGCCTGTCGTCCATGGGTCTCGATCAGCCCCAGCATTTT. It is translated as CASSLSSMGLDQPQHF.

This clone was seen only a few times. V and J are TRBV20-1 and TRBJ1-5, with D hard to call. Trimming cost V 3 bases and J 5 bases, with 14 bases left between them. The CDR3 consists of 14 residues. Germline V gene data show CDR1 as DFQATT and CDR2 as SNEGSKA (reference sequence). The chain's CDR3 is CSASERQTHQPQHF. The CDR3 nucleotides read TGCAGTGCTAGTGAGCGGCAGACCCATCAGCCCCAGCATTTT.

The chain links TRBV29-1 to TRBJ2-1; no definite D call. The CDR3 is made up of 15 amino acids. Germline assignment: CDR1 SQVTM and CDR2 ANQGSEA. Trimming shortened V by 3 bases and J by 0 bases, and 12 bases separated the two germline ends. CDR3 nucleotides: TGCAGCGTTGAGTCAGGATGGGGCTCCTACAATGAGCAGTTCTTC. Encoded protein: CSVESGWGSYNEQFF.

This CDR3 is CASSYRSGTDTQYF. CDR3 bases: TGTGCCAGCAGTTACAGAAGCGGCACAGATACGCAGTATTTT. The V call is TRBV6-5, the J call TRBJ2-3; D is unclear. CDR3 size: 14 residues. Germline V lookup: CDR1 MNHEY, CDR2 SVGAGI. Trimming pared 2 bases from V and 1 base from J, leaving 7 bases between.

The genes are TRBV7-9 and TRBJ2-5; D remains unclear. V was cut by 5 bases and J by 2 bases, with 21 bases left in between. In germline, CDR1 is SEHNR, CDR2 FQNEAQ (reference sequence). This CDR3 comprises 17 residues. CDR3 sequence reads: CASSPIVPRVPQETQYF. The DNA of the CDR3 is TGTGCCAGCAGCCCAATAGTCCCCCGGGTGCCACAAGAGACCCAGTACTTC.

The chain combines TRBV2 with TRBJ1-2, with D tentatively TRBD1 (5 bases). With 5 bases removed from V and 13 bases from J, the gap between germline ends came to 23 bases. The CDR3 loop spans 14 amino acids. The germline V gene encodes CDR1 SNHLY and CDR2 FYNNEI. CDR3 loop: CASSLTASNSVGTF. CDR3 in DNA: TGTGCCAGCAGTTTGACAGCTTCTAACTCCGTTGGCACCTTC. The variable domain in full, with the rest retrieved from reference TRBV2 and TRBJ1-2, is EPEVTQTPSHQVTQMGQEVILRCVPISNHLYFYWYRQILGQKVEFLVSFYNNEISEKSEIFDDQFSVERPDGSNFTLKIRSTKLEDSAMYFCASSLTASNSVGTFGSGTRLTVV.

The CDR3 here is CASSSRDSSYNEQFF. The DNA for the CDR3 is TGTGCCAGCAGCTCCCGGGACAGCTCCTACAATGAGCAGTTCTTC. J is TRBJ2-1 and V is TRBV5-4; 7 nucleotides align to TRBD1. Germline values: CDR1 SGHNT, CDR2 YYREEE (reference sequence). V shed 3 bases, J shed 0 bases, and the junction held 3 bases outside the gene matches. This CDR3 spans 15 amino acids.

The rearrangement links TRBV6-5 to TRBJ2-1; D gene uncertain. Germline V CDR1 and CDR2: MNHEY, SVGAGI. The germline V and J ends were trimmed by 0 bases and 3 bases, with 6 bases remaining between them. The CDR3 extends over 14 amino acids. The CDR3 sequence: CASSYSQVYNEQFF. CDR3 sequence (DNA): TGTGCCAGCAGTTACTCCCAGGTCTACAATGAGCAGTTCTTC.

This clone was detected only once. V and J are TRBV3-1 (or the pseudogene TRBV3-2) and TRBJ2-1; D remains unclear. The CDR3 extends over 17 amino acids. Trimming pared 2 bases from V and 0 bases from J, leaving 14 bases between. Germline values: CDR1 LGHDT, CDR2 YNNKEL (reference sequence). CDR3 amino acids: CASSQLGSRSSYNEQFF. As DNA, the CDR3 is TGTGCCAGCAGCCAATTAGGGTCCAGGAGCTCCTACAATGAGCAGTTCTTC.

This chain connects TRBV2 to TRBJ1-5; possible D gene TRBD1, 6 bases. V lost 5 bases to trimming and J lost 4 bases, with 12 bases between them. The V gene's germline CDR1 is SNHLY and CDR2 FYNNEI. There are 14 residues in the CDR3. CDR3 region: CASSWTEGNQPQHF. CDR3 sequence (DNA): TGTGCCAGCAGTTGGACAGAGGGAAATCAGCCCCAGCATTTT.

To note about this clone: This CDR3 is also generated by other DNA sequences in the sample. The J gene is TRBJ2-3, the V gene TRBV30; D is uncertain. CDR3 length: 12 amino acids. Per the germline V gene, CDR1 is GTSNPN and CDR2 is SVGIG (reference sequence). Deletions cut 5 bases from V and 0 bases from J, with 6 bases between. The CDR3 is CAWGDSTDTQYF. Here the CDR3 DNA reads TGTGCCTGGGGGGATAGCACAGATACGCAGTATTTT.

The chain recombines TRBV2 with TRBJ2-7, with D uncertain. Trimming removed 8 bases at V and 2 bases at J, with 7 bases between. Germline values: CDR1 SNHLY, CDR2 FYNNEI. This CDR3 comprises 11 residues. The chain's CDR3 is CASGYTYEQYF. The CDR3 DNA reads TGTGCCAGCGGGTATACCTACGAGCAGTACTTC.

The V and J genes are TRBV6-5 and TRBJ1-1; D remains unclear. CDR1 and CDR2 (germline): MNHEY, SVGAGI. The CDR3 totals 15 residues. Trimming shortened V by 0 bases and J by 2 bases, and 10 bases separated the two germline ends. This CDR3 is CASSYSGLGNTEAFF. DNA for the CDR3: TGTGCCAGCAGTTACTCAGGGCTGGGAAACACTGAAGCTTTCTTT.

The CDR3, as DNA: TGTGCCAGCAGTTTCTCGACAGGCAATCAGCCCCAGCATTTT. The encoded protein is CASSFSTGNQPQHF. The rearrangement links TRBV27 to TRBJ1-5, with D possibly being TRBD1 (5 bases). Germline values: CDR1 MNHEY, CDR2 SMNVEV (reference sequence). The CDR3 has 14 amino acids. The V end was cut by 3 bases, the J end by 2 bases, with 8 bases between.